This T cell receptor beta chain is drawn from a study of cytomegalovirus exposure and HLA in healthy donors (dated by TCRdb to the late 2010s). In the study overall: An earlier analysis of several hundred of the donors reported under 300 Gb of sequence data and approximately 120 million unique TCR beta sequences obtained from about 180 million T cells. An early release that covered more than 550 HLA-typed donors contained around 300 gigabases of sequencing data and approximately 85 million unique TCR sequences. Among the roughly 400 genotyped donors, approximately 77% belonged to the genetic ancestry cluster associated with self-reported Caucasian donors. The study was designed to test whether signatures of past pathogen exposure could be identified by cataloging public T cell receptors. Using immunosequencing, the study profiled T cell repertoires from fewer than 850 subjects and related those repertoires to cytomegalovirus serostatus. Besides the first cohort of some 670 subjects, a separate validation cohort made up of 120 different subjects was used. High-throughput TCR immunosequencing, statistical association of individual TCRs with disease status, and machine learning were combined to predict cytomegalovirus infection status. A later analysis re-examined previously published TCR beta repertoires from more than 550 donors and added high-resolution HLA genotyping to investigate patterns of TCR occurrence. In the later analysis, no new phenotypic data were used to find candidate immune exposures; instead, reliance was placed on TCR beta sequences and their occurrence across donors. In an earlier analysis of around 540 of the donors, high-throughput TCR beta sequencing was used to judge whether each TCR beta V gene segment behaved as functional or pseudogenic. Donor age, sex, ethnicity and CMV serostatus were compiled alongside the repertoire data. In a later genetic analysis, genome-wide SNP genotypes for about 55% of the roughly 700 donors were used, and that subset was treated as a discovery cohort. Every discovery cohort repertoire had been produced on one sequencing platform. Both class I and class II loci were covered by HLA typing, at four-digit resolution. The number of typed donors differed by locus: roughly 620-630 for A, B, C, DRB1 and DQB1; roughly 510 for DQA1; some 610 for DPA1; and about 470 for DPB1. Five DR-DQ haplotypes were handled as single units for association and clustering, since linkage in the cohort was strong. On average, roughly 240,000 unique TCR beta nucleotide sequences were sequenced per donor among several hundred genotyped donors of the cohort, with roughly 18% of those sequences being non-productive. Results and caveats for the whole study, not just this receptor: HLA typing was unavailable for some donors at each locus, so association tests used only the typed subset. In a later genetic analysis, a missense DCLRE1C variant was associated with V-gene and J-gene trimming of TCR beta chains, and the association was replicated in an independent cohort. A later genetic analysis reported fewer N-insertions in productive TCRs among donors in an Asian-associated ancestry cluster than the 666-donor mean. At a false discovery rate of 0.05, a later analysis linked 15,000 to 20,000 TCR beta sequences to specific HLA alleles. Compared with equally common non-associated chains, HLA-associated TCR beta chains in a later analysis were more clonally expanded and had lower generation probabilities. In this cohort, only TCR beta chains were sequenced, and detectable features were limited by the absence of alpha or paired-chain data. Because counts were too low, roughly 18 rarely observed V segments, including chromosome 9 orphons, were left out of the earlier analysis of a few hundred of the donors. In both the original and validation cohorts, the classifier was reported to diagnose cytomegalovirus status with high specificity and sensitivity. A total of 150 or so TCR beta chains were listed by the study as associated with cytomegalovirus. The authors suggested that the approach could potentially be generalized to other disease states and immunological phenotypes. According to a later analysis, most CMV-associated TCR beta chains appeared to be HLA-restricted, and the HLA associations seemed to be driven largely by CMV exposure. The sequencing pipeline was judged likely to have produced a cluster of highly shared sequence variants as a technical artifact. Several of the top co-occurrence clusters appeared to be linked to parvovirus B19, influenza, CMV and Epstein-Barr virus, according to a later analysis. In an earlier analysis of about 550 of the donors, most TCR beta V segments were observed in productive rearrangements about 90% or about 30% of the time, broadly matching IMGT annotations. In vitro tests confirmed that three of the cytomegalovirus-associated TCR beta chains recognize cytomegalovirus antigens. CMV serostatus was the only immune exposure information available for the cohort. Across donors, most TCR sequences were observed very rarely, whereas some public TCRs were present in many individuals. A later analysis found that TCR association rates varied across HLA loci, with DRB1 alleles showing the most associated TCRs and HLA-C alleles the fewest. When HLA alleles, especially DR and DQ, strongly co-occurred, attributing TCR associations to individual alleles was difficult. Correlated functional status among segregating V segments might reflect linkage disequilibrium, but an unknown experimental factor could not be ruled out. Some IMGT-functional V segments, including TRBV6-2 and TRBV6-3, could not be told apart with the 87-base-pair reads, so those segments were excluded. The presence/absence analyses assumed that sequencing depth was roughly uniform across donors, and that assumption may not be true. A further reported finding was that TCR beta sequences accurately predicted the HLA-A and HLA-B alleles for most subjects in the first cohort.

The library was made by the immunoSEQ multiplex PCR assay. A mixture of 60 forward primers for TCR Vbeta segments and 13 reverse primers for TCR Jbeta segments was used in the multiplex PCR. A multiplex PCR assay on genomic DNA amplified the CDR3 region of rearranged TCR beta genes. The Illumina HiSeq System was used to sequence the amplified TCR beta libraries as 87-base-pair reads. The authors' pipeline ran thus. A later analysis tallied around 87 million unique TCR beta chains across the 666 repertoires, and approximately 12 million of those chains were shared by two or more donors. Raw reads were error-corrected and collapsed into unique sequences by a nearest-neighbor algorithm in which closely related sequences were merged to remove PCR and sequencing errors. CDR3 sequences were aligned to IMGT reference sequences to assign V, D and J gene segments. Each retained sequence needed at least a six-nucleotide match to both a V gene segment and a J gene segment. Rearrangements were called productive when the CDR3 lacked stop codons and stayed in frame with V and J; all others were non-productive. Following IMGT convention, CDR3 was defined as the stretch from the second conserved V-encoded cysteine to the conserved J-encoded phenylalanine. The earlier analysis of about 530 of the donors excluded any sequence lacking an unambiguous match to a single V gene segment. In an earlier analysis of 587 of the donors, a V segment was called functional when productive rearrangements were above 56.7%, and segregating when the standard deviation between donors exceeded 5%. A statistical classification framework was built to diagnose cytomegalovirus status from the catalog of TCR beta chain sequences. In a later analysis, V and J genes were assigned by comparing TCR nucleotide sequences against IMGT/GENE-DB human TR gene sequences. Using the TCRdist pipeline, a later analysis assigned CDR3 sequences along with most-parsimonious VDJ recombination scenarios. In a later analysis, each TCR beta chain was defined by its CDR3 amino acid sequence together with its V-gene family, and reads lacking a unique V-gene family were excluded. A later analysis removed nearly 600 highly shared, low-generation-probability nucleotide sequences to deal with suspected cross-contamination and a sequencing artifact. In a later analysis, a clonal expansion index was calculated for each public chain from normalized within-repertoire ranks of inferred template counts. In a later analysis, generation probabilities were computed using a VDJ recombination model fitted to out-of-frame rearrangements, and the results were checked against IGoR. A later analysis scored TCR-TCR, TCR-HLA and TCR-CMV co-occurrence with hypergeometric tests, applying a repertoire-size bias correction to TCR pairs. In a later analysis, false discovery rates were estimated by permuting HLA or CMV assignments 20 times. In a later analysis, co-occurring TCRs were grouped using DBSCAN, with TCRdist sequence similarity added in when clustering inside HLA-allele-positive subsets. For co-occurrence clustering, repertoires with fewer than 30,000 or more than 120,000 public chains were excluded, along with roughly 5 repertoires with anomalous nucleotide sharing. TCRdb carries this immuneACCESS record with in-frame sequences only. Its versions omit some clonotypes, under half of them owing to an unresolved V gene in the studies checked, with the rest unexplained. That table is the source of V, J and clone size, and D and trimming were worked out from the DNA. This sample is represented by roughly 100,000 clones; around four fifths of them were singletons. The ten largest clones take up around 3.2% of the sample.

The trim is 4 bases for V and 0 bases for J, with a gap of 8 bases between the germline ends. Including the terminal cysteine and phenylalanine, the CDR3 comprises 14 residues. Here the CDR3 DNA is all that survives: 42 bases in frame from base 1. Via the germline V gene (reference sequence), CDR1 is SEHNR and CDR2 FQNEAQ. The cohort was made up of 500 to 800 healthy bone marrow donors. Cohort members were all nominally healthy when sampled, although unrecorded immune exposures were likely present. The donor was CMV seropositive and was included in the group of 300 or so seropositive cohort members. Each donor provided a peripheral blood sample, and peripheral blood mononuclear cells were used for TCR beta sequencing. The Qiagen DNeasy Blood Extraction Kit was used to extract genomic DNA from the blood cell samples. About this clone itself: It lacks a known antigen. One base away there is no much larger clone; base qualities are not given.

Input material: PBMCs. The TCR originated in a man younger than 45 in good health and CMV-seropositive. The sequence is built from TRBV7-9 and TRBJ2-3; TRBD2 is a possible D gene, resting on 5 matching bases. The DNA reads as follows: TGTGCCAGCAGCTACCGGGAAAGCACAGATACGCAGTATTTT. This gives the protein CASSYRESTDTQYF.